This T cell receptor (beta chain) was captured in a study of shared clonotypes between healthy human individuals. The V and J ends lost 2 bases and 5 bases respectively, with 15 bases between them. This CDR3 has 15 residues. CDR1 is LNHDA and CDR2 is SQIVND in the germline V gene (reference sequence). Method: immunoSEQ multiplex PCR; TCRdb's copy keeps in-frame clones and lacks some. The data show around 500,000 clones, with approximately 78% seen just once and around 11% held by the top ten. The sequence derives from a middle-aged woman in good health. Some clones in this sample may be carry-over from other donors' samples. Sequenced input: PBMCs. V usage is TRBV19 and J usage is TRBJ1-1; the D is unclear. The CDR3, as DNA: TGTGCCAGTAGTATAACTACCGGGCCGGGGACTGAAGCTTTCTTT. Amino acid sequence: CASSITTGPGTEAFF.